A single sample is the source of the 18 T cell receptor beta chains below, sequenced in a study of blood T cell repertoires in COVID-19. This table comes from immunoSEQ multiplex PCR, and its TCRdb copy is limited to in-frame clones, with some not included. This sample carries more than 350,000 clones, 85% to 90% of them seen once, and the ten largest clones take 1%. Sequences were obtained from PBMCs or T cells enriched from blood (not recorded which). These receptors were obtained from a man aged 18 to 30 who had recovered from COVID-19.

This clone was seen once. V gene TRBV9 combines with J gene TRBJ2-3; 9 bases align to TRBD1. The V gene's germline CDR1 is SGDLS and CDR2 YYNGEE. The J segment lost 3 bases and the V segment lost 7 bases, leaving 9 bases of the junction unmatched. CDR3 size: 15 residues. The CDR3 reads CASGRGQGRTDTQYF. CDR3 in DNA: TGTGCCAGCGGTCGAGGACAGGGGCGGACAGATACGCAGTATTTT.

The chain carries TRBV7-2 and TRBJ1-2, with D possibly being TRBD1 (6 bases). CDR1 and CDR2 from the germline V gene are SGHTA and FQGNSA. CDR3 length: 13 residues. V was shortened by 5 bases and J by 6 bases, with 13 bases between the two germline ends. Here the CDR3 DNA reads TGTGCCAGCAGCCTCGGACAGCTTGATGGCTACACCTTC. Translating it yields CASSLGQLDGYTF.

V gene TRBV19 combines with J gene TRBJ1-1; D is uncertain. Per the germline V gene, CDR1 is LNHDA and CDR2 is SQIVND (reference sequence). The CDR3 spans 15 residues. V lost 1 base to trimming and J lost 4 bases, with 13 bases between them. CDR3 in amino acids: CASSIGHRIGTEAFF. The CDR3 DNA is TGTGCCAGTAGTATAGGACATCGGATCGGCACTGAAGCTTTCTTT.

The gene calls are TRBV5-4 and TRBJ1-2; tentative D call: TRBD1 (6 bases). The CDR3 has 14 residues. Per germline, CDR1 SGHNT and CDR2 YYREEE (reference sequence). Trimming removed 5 bases at V and 4 bases at J, with 15 bases between. The CDR3 DNA follows: TGTGCCAGCAGGTATCAGGGGTCTCGCTATGGCTACACCTTC. Amino acids: CASRYQGSRYGYTF.

The chain joins TRBV28 to TRBJ1-2; TRBD1 is a possible D gene (5 bases). V dropped 3 bases and J dropped 4 bases, with 9 bases sitting between them. CDR1 is MDHEN, CDR2 SYDVKM, per germline. The CDR3 is 13 amino acids. Here the CDR3 reads CASSFPGFYGYTF. CDR3 DNA: TGTGCCAGCAGTTTTCCAGGGTTCTATGGCTACACCTTC.

The chain combines TRBV18 with TRBJ1-5; TRBD1 matches at 7 bases. Germline assignment: CDR1 KGHSH and CDR2 LQKENI. CDR3 length: 14 residues. Trimming took 5 bases from V and 0 from J; bases not matched to a gene: 1. The CDR3 here is CASSGTDSNQPQHF. The CDR3 region has the DNA TGTGCCAGCTCAGGGACAGATAGCAATCAGCCCCAGCATTTT.

The rearrangement links TRBV9 to TRBJ2-1; TRBD2 matches 7 bases. The CDR3 has 17 residues. J lost 2 bases, V lost 4 bases, and 12 bases had no gene match. Germline V gives CDR1 SGDLS, CDR2 YYNGEE. CDR3 DNA sequence: TGTGCCAGCAGCACCTCCGGCGGACTAGGTGCCTACAATGAGCAGTTCTTC. Protein sequence: CASSTSGGLGAYNEQFF.

The V call is TRBV13, the J call TRBJ1-1; 10 bases agree with TRBD1. The CDR3 is made up of 17 amino acids. V shed 1 base and J 0 bases; nucleotides not matched to a gene: 5. The germline V gene encodes CDR1 PRHDT and CDR2 FYEKMQ (reference sequence). The CDR3 loop reads CASSLVWTGGMNTEAFF. In nucleotides, the CDR3 is TGTGCCAGCAGCTTAGTCTGGACAGGGGGAATGAACACTGAAGCTTTCTTT.

V is TRBV30 and J is TRBJ2-1; a weak D match, TRBD2 (6 bases). With 5 bases removed from V and 4 bases from J, the gap between germline ends came to 27 bases. CDR1 and CDR2 (germline): GTSNPN, SVGIG (reference sequence). This CDR3 is built from 18 residues. The CDR3 is CAWRDNQLASRLYNEQFF. For the CDR3, the DNA is TGTGCCTGGCGAGACAACCAGCTAGCGAGTAGACTTTACAATGAGCAGTTCTTC. The variable domain in full, completed from reference TRBV30 and TRBJ2-1, reads SQTIHQWPATLVQPVGSPLSLECTVEGTSNPNLYWYRQAAGRGLQLLFYSVGIGQISSEVPQNLSASRPQDRQFILSSKKLLLSDSGFYLCAWRDNQLASRLYNEQFFGPGTRLTVL.

This rearrangement joins TRBV11-2 to TRBJ2-5; D remains ambiguous. The CDR3 is 14 residues long. Trimming stripped 6 bases from V and 4 bases from J, with 15 bases between. Per the germline V gene, CDR1 is SGHAT and CDR2 is FQNNGV. The CDR3 bases are TGTGCCAGCAGATCAATTAAACAGCTAGAGACCCAGTACTTC. Protein sequence: CASRSIKQLETQYF.

This clone was counted only a few times. The rearrangement uses TRBV5-8 and TRBJ2-1; perhaps TRBD2 as D (6 bases). Germline CDR1 SGHTS, CDR2 YDEGEE. This CDR3 has 15 residues. V was cut by 0 bases and J by 10 bases, with 17 bases left in between. In nucleotides, the CDR3 is TGTGCCAGCAGCTTGGTGGGACTTCATTCCTTGGAGCAGTTCTTC. It is translated as CASSLVGLHSLEQFF.

This clone occurred a few times. V is TRBV7-2 and J is TRBJ1-2; the match to TRBD1 covers 9 bases. Germline CDR1 is SGHTA and CDR2 is FQGNSA. After removal of 1 base from V and 7 bases from J, the junction contained 7 bases not matched to a gene. The CDR3 sequence is 15 residues long. The CDR3: CASSLEGTGFLGYTF. The DNA of the CDR3 is TGTGCCAGCAGCTTAGAGGGGACAGGGTTTCTTGGCTACACCTTC.

This chain joins TRBV9 and TRBJ2-1, with D perhaps TRBD1 (5 bases). Trimming removed 0 bases at V and 3 bases at J, with 13 bases between. The CDR3 totals 16 residues. In germline, CDR1 is SGDLS, CDR2 YYNGEE. In DNA form, the CDR3 reads TGTGCCAGCAGCGTAGCCGGGCAGGGCGACTACAATGAGCAGTTCTTC. Amino acid sequence: CASSVAGQGDYNEQFF.

The chain carries TRBV4-2 and TRBJ1-6; no definite D call. This CDR3 is 14 amino acids long. The germline V gene has CDR1 LGHNA and CDR2 YNFKEQ. V gave up 0 bases and J gave up 5 bases, with 5 bases separating them. Here the CDR3 DNA reads TGTGCCAGCAGCCAAGAACAGAATAATTCACCCCTCCACTTT. This codes for CASSQEQNNSPLHF.

In this sample, this clone turned up a few times. V is TRBV30 and J is TRBJ1-3; no reliable D call. The CDR3 spans 14 residues. Germline CDR1 reads GTSNPN; CDR2 reads SVGIG (reference sequence). The germline V and J ends were trimmed by 2 bases and 3 bases, with 11 bases remaining between them. The CDR3 DNA reads TGTGCCTGGAGTCCGACGGAGTATGGAAACACCATATATTTT. Its translation: CAWSPTEYGNTIYF.

The chain carries TRBV6-5 and TRBJ1-3; perhaps TRBD1 as D (5 bases). CDR1 is MNHEY and CDR2 is SVGAGI in the germline V gene. The CDR3 consists of 11 residues. Trimming took off 8 bases at V and 4 bases at J, with 6 bases between the two ends. CDR3 DNA sequence: TGTGCCAGCGGGGGGGGAAACACCATATATTTT. Translated, it gives CASGGGNTIYF.

V gene TRBV7-9 combines with J gene TRBJ1-2; TRBD1 aligns across 9 bases. The germline gives CDR1 SEHNR, CDR2 FQNEAQ (reference sequence). This CDR3 is 14 amino acids long. J was trimmed by 10 bases and V by 5 bases; bases with no gene match: 11. CDR3: CASSTEWTGDAYTF. DNA for the CDR3: TGTGCCAGCAGCACCGAGTGGACAGGGGATGCCTACACCTTC.

J is TRBJ2-7 and V is TRBV6-5; 7 bases line up with TRBD1. The J segment lost 2 bases and the V segment lost 6 bases, leaving 4 bases of the junction unmatched. The CDR3 runs 13 residues. Germline V gene lookup returns CDR1 MNHEY and CDR2 SVGAGI. The CDR3 bases are TGTGCCAGCAGAAGGACAGGAGCCTACGAGCAGTACTTC. It translates to CASRRTGAYEQYF.